This T cell receptor (beta chain) was captured by sequencing in a study of T cells in Graves' hyperthyroidism and ophthalmopathy. About the study: Peripheral blood was obtained at initial diagnosis, preceding any treatment.

This clonotype came up a few times. A junction boundary mismatches the germline segment, possibly from a read error. Germline V gives CDR1 SGHNT, CDR2 YENEEA. This CDR3 has 12 amino acids. For ophthalmopathy patients, the Clinical Activity Score was at least 3 and the NOSPECS grade at least 4; duration was under 3 months. Exclusions: uncontrolled infection, other autoimmune disease, pregnancy, lactation. RNA transcripts yielded amplified TCR beta CDR3 regions. TCR CDR3 underwent first-round RT-PCR with the HTBI primer set. TCRdb processed the multiplex PCR reads anew with MiXCR; each CDR3 protein has one entry. The table lists 250,000 to 300,000 distinct CDR3 sequences, approximately 18% of them singletons.

The sequence was obtained from a man in his forties or fifties with Graves' ophthalmopathy. The source material was blood. J is TRBJ2-5 and V is TRBV11-3; 8 nucleotides line up with TRBD2. CDR3 DNA sequence: TGTGCCCGCAGCCGGGAGGGGGAGACCCAGTACTTC. Its translation is CARSREGETQYF.